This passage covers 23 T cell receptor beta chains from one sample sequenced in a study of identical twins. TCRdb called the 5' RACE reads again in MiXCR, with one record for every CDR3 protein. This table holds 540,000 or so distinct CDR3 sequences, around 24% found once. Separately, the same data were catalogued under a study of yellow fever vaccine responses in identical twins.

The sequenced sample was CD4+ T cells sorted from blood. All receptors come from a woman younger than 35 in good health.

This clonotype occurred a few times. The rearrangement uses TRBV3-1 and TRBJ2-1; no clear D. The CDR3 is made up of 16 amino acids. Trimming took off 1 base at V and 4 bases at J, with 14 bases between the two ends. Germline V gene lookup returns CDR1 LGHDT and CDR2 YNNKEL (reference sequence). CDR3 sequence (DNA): TGTGCCAGCAGCCAAGGCGCCGGATCTCAATACAATGAGCAGTTCTTC. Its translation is CASSQGAGSQYNEQFF.

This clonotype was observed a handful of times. This CDR3 is CSAKNRGVERYNEQFF. CDR3 DNA sequence: TGCAGTGCTAAAAACCGAGGAGTGGAACGGTACAATGAGCAGTTCTTC. The chain is built from TRBV20-1 and TRBJ2-1; D ambiguous. The CDR3 loop spans 16 amino acids. Germline CDR1 reads DFQATT; CDR2 reads SNEGSKA (reference sequence). Trimming took 4 bases from V and 4 from J, leaving 20 bases between them.

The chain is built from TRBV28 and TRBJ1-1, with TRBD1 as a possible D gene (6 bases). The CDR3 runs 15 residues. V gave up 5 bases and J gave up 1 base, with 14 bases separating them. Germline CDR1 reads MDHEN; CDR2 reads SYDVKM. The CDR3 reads CASSKTGIRNTEAFF. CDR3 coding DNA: TGTGCCAGCAGTAAGACAGGAATTAGGAACACTGAAGCTTTCTTT.

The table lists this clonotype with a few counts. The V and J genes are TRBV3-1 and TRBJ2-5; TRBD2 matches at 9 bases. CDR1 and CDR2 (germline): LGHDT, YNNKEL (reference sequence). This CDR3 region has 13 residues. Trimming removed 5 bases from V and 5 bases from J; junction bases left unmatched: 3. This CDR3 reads CASSSLAGETQYF. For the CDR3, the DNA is TGTGCCAGCAGCTCCCTAGCGGGGGAGACCCAGTACTTC.

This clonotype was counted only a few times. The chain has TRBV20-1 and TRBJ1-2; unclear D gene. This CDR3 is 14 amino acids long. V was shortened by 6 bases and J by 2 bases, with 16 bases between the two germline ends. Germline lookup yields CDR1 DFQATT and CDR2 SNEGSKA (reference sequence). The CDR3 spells CSAFLPGSNYGYTF. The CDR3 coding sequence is TGCAGTGCCTTCCTCCCCGGCAGCAACTATGGCTACACCTTC.

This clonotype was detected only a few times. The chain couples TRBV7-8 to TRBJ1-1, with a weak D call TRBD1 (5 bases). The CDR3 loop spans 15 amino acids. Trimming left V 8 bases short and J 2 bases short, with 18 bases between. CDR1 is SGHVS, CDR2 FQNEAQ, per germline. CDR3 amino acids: CASQGVRGGNTEAFF. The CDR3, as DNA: TGTGCCAGCCAGGGTGTGAGGGGCGGAAACACTGAAGCTTTCTTT.

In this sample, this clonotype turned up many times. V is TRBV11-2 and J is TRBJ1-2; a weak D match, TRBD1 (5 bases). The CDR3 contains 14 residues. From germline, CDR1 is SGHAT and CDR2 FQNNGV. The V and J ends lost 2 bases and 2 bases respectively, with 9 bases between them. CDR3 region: CASSLTGDNYGYTF. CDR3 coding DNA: TGTGCCAGCAGCTTAACAGGAGACAACTATGGCTACACCTTC.

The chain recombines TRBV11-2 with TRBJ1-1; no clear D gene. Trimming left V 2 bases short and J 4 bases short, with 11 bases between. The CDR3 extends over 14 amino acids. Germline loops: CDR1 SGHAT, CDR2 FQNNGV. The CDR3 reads CASSLNGMATEAFF. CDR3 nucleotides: TGTGCCAGCAGCTTAAATGGGATGGCCACTGAAGCTTTCTTT. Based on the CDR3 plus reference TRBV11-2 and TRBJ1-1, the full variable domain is EAGVAQSPRYKIIEKRQSVAFWCNPISGHATLYWYQQILGQGPKLLIQFQNNGVVDDSQLPKDRFSAERLKGVDSTLKIQPAKLEDSAVYLCASSLNGMATEAFFGQGTRLTVV.

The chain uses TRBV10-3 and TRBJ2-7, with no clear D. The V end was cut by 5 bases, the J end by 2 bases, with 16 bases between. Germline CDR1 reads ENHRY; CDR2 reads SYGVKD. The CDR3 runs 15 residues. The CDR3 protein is CAISTRPGITYEQYF. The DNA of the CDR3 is TGTGCCATCAGTACTCGACCAGGAATTACCTACGAGCAGTACTTC.

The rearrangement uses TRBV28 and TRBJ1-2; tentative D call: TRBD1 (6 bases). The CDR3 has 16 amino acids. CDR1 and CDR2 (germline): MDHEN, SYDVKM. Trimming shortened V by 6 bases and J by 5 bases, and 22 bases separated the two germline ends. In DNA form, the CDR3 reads TGTGCCAGCAGCCACCAGGGGAAGGGGCCTCGGTATGGCTACACCTTC. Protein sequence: CASSHQGKGPRYGYTF.

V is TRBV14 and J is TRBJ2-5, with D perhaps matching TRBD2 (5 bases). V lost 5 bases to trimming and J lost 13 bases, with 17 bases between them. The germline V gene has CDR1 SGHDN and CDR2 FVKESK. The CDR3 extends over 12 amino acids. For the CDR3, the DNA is TGTGCCAGCAGCGAGACGGAAGGGAGAGGGTACTTC. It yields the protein CASSETEGRGYF.

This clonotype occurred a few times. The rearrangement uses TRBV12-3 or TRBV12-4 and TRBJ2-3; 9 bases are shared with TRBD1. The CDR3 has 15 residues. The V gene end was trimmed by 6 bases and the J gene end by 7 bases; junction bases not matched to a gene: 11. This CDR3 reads CASRAGTGRYNTQYF. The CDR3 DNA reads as TGTGCCAGCAGAGCCGGGACAGGGCGTTATAATACGCAGTATTTT.

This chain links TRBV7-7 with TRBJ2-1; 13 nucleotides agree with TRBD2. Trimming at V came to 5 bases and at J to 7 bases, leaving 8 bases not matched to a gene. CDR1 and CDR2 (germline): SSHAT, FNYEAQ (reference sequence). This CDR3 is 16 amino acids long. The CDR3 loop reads CASSVLGTSGNNEQFF. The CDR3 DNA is TGTGCCAGCAGCGTTCTCGGGACTAGCGGGAATAATGAGCAGTTCTTC.

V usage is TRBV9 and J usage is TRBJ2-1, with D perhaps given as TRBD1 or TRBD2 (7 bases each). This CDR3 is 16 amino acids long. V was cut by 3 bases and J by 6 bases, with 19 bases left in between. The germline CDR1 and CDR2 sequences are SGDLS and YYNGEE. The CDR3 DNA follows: TGTGCCAGCAGCGCCTCAGCAGGGGGGGGGATCAATGAGCAGTTCTTC. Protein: CASSASAGGGINEQFF.

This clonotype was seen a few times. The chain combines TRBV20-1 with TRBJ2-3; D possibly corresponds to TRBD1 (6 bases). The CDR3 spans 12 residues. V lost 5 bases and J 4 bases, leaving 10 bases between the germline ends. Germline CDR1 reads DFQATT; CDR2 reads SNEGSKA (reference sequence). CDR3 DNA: TGCAGTGCTGAAAGGGGGTCAGATACGCAGTATTTT. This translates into CSAERGSDTQYF.

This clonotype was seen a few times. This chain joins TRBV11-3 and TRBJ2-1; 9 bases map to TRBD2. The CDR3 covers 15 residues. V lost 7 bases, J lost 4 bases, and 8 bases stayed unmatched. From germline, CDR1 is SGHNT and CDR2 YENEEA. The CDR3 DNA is TGTGCCAGCAACTCCGGACTAGCGTTTTACAATGAGCAGTTCTTC. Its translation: CASNSGLAFYNEQFF.

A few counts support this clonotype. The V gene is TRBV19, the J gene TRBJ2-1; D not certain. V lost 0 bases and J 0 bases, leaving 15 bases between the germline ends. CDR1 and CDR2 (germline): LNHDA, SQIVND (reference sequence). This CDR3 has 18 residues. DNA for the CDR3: TGTGCCAGTAGTATAGATCGTTTTGGCCGCGCCTCCTACAATGAGCAGTTCTTC. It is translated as CASSIDRFGRASYNEQFF.

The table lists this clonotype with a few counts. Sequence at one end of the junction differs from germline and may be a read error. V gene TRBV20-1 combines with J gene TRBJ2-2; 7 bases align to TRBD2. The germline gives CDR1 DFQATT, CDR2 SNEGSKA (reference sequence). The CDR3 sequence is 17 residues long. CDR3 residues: CCARDLQRGSNTGELFF. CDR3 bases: TGCTGTGCTAGAGATCTCCAGCGGGGATCGAACACCGGGGAGCTGTTTTTT.

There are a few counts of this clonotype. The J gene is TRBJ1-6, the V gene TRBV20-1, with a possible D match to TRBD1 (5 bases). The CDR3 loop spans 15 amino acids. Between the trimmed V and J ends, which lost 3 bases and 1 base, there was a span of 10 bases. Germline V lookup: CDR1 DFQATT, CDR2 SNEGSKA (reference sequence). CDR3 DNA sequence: TGCAGTGCTAGTGGGGGTTTGTCCTATAATTCACCCCTCCACTTT. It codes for CSASGGLSYNSPLHF.

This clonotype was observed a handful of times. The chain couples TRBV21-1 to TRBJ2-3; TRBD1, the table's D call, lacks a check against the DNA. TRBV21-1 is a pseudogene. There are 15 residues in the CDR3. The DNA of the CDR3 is TGTGCCAGGGAATCGGGGGATGATGGCACAGATACGCAGTATTTT. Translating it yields CARESGDDGTDTQYF.

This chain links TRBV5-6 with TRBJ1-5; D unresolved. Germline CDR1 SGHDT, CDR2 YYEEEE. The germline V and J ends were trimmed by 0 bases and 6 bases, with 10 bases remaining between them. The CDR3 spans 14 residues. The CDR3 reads CASSLAGVGQPQHF. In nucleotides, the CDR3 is TGTGCCAGCAGCTTGGCTGGGGTTGGTCAGCCCCAGCATTTT.

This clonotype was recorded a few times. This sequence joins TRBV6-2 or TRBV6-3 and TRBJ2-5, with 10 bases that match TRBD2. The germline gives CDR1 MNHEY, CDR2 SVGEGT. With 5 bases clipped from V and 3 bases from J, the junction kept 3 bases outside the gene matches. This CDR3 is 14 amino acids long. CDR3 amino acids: CASSGLAEKETQYF. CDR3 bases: TGTGCCAGCAGTGGACTAGCGGAAAAAGAGACCCAGTACTTC.

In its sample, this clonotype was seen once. DNA for the CDR3: TGTGCCAGCAGCAATCCCCGGGCCCTACTTCAAGAGACCCAGTACTTC. Amino acid sequence: CASSNPRALLQETQYF. This chain links TRBV21-1 with TRBJ2-5; the table names TRBD2, a call not compared with the DNA. TRBV21-1 is listed as a pseudogene. This CDR3 contains 16 residues.